This T cell receptor beta chain was documented in a study of beta chain bispecific antibodies for T cell cancers. Study-wide context: Sequenced cells survived coculture with leukemia lines plus bispecific antibodies. HPB-ALL carried surface TRBV5-5, while Jurkat carried TRBV12-3. Overall study findings and caveats: The anti-TRBV5-5 antibody also binds TRBV5-6, a similar gene. In these mixed samples, most targeted TRBV reads derived from the leukemia cell line.

T cells were expanded from blood mononuclear cells for around three days with anti-CD3 OKT3 or CD3/CD28 beads. Culture medium contained IL-2 at 85 to 100 IU/ml and IL-7 at roughly 4.9 ng/ml. The CDR3 sequence is 13 residues long. Germline lookup yields CDR1 SQVTM and CDR2 ANQGSEA. Trimming removed 5 bases from V and 4 bases from J, with 11 bases in between. A single record per CDR3 protein comes from TCRdb applying MiXCR to the 5' RACE reads. The sample lists some 17,000 distinct CDR3 sequences; 2.1% were seen once. This clonotype was picked up many times. No antigen is known for it. The J gene is TRBJ2-2, the V gene TRBV29-1; no clear D. Sequencing input: healthy donor T cells cultured with leukemia cells. The origin of this receptor is a human donor in good health. Some clones in this sample may be carry-over from other donors' samples. CDR3 in DNA: TGCAGCGTTACGCTGATGGGCACCGGGGAGCTGTTTTTT. Amino acids: CSVTLMGTGELFF.